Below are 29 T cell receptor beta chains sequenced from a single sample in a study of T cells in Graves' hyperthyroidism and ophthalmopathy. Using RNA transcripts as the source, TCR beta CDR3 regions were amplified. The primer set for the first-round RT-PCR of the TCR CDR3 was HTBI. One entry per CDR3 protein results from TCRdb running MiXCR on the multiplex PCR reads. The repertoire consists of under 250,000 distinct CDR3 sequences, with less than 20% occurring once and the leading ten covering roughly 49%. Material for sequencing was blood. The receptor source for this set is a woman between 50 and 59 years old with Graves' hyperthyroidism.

CDR3 coding DNA: TGTGCCAGCTCCCCAGGGTCTGACGAGCAGTACTTC. Its protein product is CASSPGSDEQYF. The chain is built from TRBV18 and TRBJ2-7; D is possibly TRBD1 (5 bases). Trimming stripped 6 bases from V and 5 bases from J, with 11 bases between. Germline V CDR1 and CDR2: KGHSH, LQKENI. The CDR3 consists of 12 residues.

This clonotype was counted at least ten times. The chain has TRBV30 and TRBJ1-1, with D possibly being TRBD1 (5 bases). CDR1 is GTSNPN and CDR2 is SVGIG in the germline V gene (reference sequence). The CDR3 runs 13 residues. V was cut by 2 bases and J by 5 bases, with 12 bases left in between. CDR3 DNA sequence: TGTGCCTGGAGTCCCAGGGTGAGGACTGAAGCTTTCTTT. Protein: CAWSPRVRTEAFF.

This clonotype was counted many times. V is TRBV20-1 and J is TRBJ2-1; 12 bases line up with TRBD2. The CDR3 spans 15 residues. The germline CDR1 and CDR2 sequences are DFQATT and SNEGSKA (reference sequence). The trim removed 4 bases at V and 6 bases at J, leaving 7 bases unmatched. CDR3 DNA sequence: TGCAGTGCTACCCTGACTAGCGGGAGCTTCAATGAGCAGTTCTTC. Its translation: CSATLTSGSFNEQFF.

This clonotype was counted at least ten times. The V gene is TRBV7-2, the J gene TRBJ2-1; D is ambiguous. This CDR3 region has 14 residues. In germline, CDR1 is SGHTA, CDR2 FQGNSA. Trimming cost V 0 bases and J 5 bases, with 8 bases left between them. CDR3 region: CASSLAIANNEQFF. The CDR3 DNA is TGTGCCAGCAGCTTAGCGATAGCAAACAATGAGCAGTTCTTC.

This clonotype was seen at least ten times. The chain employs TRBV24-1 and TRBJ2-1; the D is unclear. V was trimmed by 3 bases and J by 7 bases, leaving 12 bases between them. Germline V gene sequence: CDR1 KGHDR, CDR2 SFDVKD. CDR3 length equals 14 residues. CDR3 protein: CATSDLTGPNEQFF. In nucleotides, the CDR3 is TGTGCCACCAGTGATCTGACTGGACCGAATGAGCAGTTCTTC.

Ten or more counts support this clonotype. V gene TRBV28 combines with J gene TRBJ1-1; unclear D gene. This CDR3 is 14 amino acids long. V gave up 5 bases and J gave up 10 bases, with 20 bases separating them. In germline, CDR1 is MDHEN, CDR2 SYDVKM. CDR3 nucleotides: TGTGCCAGCAGTCCTACTAATGCAAGGAGACCAGCTTTCTTT. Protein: CASSPTNARRPAFF.

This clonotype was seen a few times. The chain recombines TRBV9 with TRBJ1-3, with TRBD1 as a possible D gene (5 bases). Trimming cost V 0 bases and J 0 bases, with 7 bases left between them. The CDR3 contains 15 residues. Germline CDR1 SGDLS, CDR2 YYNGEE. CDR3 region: CASSVARGSGNTIYF. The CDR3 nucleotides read TGTGCCAGCAGCGTAGCAAGGGGCTCTGGAAACACCATATATTTT.

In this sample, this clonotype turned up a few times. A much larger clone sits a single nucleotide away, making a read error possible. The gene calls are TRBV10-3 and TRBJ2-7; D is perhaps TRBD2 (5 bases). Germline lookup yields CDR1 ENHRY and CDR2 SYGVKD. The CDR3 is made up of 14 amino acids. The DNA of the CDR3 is TGTGCCATCAGTGAGTCGAGTAGGGAGTACGAGCGGTACTTC. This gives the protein CAISESSREYERYF.

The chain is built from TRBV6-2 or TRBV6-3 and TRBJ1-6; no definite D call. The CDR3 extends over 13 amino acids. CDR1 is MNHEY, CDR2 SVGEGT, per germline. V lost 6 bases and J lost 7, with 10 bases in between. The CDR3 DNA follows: TGTGCCAGCAGGGGCAGGCACAATTCACCCCTCCACTTT. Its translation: CASRGRHNSPLHF.

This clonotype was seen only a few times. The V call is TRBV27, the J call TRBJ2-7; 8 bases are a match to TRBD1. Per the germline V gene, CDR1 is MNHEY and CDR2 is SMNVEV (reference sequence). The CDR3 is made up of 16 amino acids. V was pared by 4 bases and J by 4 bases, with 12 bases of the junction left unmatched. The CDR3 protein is CASSSRTGLFMYEQYF. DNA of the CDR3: TGTGCCAGCAGTTCAAGGACAGGGTTATTTATGTACGAGCAGTACTTC.

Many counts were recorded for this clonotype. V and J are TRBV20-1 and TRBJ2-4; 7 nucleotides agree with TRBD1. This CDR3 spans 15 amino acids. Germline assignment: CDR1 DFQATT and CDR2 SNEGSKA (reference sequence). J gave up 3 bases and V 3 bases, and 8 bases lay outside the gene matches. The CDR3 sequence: CSARDRINHKNIQYF. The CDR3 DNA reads TGCAGTGCTAGGGACAGGATCAACCACAAAAACATTCAGTACTTC.

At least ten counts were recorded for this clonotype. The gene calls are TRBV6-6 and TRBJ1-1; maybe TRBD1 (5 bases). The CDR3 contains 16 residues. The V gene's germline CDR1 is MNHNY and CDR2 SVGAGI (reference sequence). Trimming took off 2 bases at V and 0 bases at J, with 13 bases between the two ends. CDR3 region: CASSYLSGRMNTEAFF. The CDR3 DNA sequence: TGTGCCAGCAGTTACCTCTCGGGACGGATGAACACTGAAGCTTTCTTT.

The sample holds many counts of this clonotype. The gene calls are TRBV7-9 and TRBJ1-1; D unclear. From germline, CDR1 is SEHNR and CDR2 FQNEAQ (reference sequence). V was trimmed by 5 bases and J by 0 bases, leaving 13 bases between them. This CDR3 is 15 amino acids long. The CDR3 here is CASSEKQRLNTEAFF. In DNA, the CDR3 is TGTGCCAGCAGCGAAAAACAGCGTTTGAACACTGAAGCTTTCTTT. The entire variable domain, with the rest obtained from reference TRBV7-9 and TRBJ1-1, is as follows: DTGVSQNPRHKITKRGQNVTFRCDPISEHNRLYWYRQTLGQGPEFLTYFQNEAQLEKSRLLSDRFSAERPKGSFSTLEIQRTEQGDSAMYLCASSEKQRLNTEAFFGQGTRLTVV.

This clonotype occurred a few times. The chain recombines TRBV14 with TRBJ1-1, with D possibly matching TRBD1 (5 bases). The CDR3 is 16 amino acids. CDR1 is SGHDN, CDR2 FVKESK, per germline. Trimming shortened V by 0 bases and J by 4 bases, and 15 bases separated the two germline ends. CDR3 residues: CASSQDLGGRLTEAFF. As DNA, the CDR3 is TGTGCCAGCAGCCAAGATTTGGGGGGACGACTCACTGAAGCTTTCTTT.

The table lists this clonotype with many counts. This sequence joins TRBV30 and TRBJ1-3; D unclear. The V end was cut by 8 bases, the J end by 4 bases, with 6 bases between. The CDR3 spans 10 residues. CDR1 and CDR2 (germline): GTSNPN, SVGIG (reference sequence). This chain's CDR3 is CAGTGNTIYF. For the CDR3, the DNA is TGTGCCGGAACGGGAAACACCATATATTTT.

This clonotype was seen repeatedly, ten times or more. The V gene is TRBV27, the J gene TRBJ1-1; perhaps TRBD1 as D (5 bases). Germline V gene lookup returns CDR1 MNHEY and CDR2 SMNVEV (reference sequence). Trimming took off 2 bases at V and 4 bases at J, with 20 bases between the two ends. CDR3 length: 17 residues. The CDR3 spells CASSLGVGWGPPTEAFF. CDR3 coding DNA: TGTGCCAGCAGTTTAGGCGTCGGTTGGGGCCCCCCCACTGAAGCTTTCTTT.

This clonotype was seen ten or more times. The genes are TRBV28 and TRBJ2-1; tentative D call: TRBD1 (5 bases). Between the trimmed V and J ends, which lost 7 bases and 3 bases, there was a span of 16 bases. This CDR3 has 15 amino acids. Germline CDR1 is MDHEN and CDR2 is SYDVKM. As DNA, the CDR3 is TGTGCCAGCAATCCTCAGGGTCAGGGCTACAATGAGCAGTTCTTC. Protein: CASNPQGQGYNEQFF. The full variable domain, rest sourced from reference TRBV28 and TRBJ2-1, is DVKVTQSSRYLVKRTGEKVFLECVQDMDHENMFWYRQDPGLGLRLIYFSYDVKMKEKGDIPEGYSVSREKKERFSLILESASTNQTSMYLCASNPQGQGYNEQFFGPGTRLTVL.

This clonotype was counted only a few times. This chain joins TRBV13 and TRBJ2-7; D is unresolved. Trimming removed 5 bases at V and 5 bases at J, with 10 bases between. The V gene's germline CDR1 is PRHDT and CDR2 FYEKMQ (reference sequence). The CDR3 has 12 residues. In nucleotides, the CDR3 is TGTGCCAGCAGCCTCAGCAGTGACGAGCAGTACTTC. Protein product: CASSLSSDEQYF.

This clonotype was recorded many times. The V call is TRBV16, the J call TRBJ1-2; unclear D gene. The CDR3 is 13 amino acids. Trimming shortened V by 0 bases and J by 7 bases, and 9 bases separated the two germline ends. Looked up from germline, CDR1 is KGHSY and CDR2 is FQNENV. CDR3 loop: CASSQSSVRGYTF. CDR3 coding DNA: TGTGCCAGCAGCCAATCGTCAGTTCGTGGCTACACCTTC.

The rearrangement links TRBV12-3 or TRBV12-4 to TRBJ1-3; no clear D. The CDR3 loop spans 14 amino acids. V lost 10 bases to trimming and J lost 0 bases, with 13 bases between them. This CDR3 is CANRRASSGNTIYF. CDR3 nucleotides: TGTGCCAACCGTAGGGCCTCCTCTGGAAACACCATATATTTT.

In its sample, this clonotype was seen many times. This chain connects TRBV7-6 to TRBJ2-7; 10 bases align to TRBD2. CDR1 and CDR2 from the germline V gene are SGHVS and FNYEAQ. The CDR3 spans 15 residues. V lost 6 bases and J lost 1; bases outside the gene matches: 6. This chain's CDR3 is CASRPGTSASYEQYF. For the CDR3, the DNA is TGTGCCAGCAGACCCGGGACTAGCGCGTCCTACGAGCAGTACTTC.

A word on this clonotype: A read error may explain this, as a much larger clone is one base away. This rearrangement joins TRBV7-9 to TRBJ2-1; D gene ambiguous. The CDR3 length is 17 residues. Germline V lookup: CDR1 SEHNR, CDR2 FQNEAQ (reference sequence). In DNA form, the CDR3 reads TGTGCCAACAGCCCCCCCGACGCGGCGGACTCCTACAATGAGCAGTTCTTC. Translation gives CANSPPDAADSYNEQFF.

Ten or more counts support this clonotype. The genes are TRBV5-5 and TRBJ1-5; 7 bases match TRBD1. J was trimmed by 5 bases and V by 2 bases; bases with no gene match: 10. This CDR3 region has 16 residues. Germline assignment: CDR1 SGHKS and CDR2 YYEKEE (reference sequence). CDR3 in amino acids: CASSFQLTGLDQPQHF. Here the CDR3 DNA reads TGTGCCAGCAGCTTCCAACTGACAGGGTTAGATCAGCCCCAGCATTTT.

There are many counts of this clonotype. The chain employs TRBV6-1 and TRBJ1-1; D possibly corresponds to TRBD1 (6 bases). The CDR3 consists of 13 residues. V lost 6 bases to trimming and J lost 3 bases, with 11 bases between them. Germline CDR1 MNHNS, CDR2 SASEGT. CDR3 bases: TGTGCCAGCAGAGTAGGACAGTACACTGAAGCTTTCTTT. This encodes CASRVGQYTEAFF.

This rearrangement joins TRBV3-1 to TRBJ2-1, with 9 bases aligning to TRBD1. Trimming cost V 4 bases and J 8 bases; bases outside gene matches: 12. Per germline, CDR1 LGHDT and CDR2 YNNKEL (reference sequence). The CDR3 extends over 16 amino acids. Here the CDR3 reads CASSPQLGQGRYEQFF. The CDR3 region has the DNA TGTGCCAGCAGCCCCCAATTGGGACAGGGACGGTATGAGCAGTTCTTC.

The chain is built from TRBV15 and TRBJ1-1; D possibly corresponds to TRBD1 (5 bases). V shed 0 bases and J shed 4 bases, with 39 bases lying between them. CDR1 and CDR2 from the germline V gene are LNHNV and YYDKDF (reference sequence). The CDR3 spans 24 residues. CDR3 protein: CATSRDHRGPTPYPSDPRGTEAFF. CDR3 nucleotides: TGTGCCACCAGCAGAGATCATCGCGGGCCAACCCCGTATCCGAGCGACCCAAGGGGCACTGAAGCTTTCTTT.

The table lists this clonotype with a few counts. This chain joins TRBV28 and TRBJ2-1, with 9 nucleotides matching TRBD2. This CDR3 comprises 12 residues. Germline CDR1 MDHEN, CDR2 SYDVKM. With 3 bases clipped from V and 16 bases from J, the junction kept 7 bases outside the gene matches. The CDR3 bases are TGTGCCAGCAGTTTGCGGCGGGAGGGCCTCTTCTTC. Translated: CASSLRREGLFF.

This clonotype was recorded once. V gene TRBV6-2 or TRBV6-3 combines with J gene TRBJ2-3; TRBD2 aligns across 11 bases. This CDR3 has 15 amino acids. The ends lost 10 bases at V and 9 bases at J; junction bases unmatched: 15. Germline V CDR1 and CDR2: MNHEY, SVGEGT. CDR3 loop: CATSRTTSGESTQYF. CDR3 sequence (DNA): TGTGCCACCTCGAGGACGACTAGCGGGGAGAGCACGCAGTATTTT.

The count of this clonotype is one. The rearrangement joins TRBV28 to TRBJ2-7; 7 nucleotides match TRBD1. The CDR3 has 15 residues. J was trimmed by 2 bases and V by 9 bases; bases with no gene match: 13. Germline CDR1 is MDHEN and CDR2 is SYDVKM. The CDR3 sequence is CASTTGALVTYEQYF. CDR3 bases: TGTGCCAGTACCACAGGGGCCTTAGTGACCTACGAGCAGTACTTC.